Below, 10 T cell receptor beta chains from the same sample are listed, as sequenced in a study of patients and donors after allogeneic stem cell transplantation. TCRdb analysed the RT-PCR reads with MiXCR anew, one entry per CDR3 protein. Of some 150,000 distinct CDR3 sequences in the sample, about 40% were seen once. Sequencing input: blood, either unsorted or a sorted T cell fraction (not recorded which). The receptor source for this set is a human donor who was either an allogeneic HSCT recipient or a stem cell or donor lymphocyte infusion donor (not recorded which). It is not recorded whose cells these are; they may come from a transplant donor.

This clonotype was observed a handful of times. The chain carries TRBV6-4 and TRBJ1-5; D is undetermined. V was cut by 6 bases and J by 0 bases, with 24 bases left in between. The CDR3 extends over 19 amino acids. The germline CDR1 and CDR2 sequences are MRHNA and SNTAGT. The CDR3 protein is CASRMTGPSRIFSNQPQHF. DNA for the CDR3: TGTGCCAGCAGGATGACTGGTCCATCCCGGATATTTAGCAATCAGCCCCAGCATTTT.

The chain is built from TRBV10-3 and TRBJ1-1, with a weak D call TRBD1 (6 bases). Germline V gene lookup returns CDR1 ENHRY and CDR2 SYGVKD. The V end lost 3 bases, the J end lost 4 bases, and 15 bases lay between the germline ends. This CDR3 is built from 15 residues. The CDR3 region is CAISENEGGITEAFF. DNA of the CDR3: TGTGCCATCAGTGAAAATGAAGGGGGGATCACTGAAGCTTTCTTT.

The J gene is TRBJ1-2, the V gene TRBV5-1, with D possibly TRBD1 on 5 matching bases. Germline CDR1 SGHRS, CDR2 YFSETQ. V lost 6 bases, J lost 3 bases, and 15 bases lay in between. The CDR3 contains 14 residues. CDR3 region: CASNDGGVYYGYTF. The CDR3 DNA follows: TGCGCCAGCAATGACGGAGGGGTTTACTATGGCTACACCTTC. Supplemented by reference TRBV5-1 and TRBJ1-2, the full variable domain reads KAGVTQTPRYLIKTRGQQVTLSCSPISGHRSVSWYQQTPGQGLQFLFEYFSETQRNKGNFPGRFSGRQFSNSRSEMNVSTLELGDSALYLCASNDGGVYYGYTFGSGTRLTVV.

This clonotype was recorded a few times. CDR3 residues: CASRSGQLNQPQHF. The CDR3 DNA follows: TGTGCCAGCAGATCGGGACAGTTGAATCAGCCCCAGCATTTT. This chain joins TRBV28 and TRBJ1-5, with 7 nucleotides matching TRBD1. The CDR3 consists of 14 residues. In germline, CDR1 is MDHEN, CDR2 SYDVKM. V dropped 6 bases and J dropped 4; count of bases not matched to a gene: 6.

V and J are TRBV7-3 and TRBJ2-3, with D possibly TRBD2 on 6 matching bases. The CDR3 has 14 residues. Germline values: CDR1 SGHTA, CDR2 FQGTGA. Trimming took off 5 bases at V and 3 bases at J, with 12 bases between the two ends. Written as DNA, the CDR3 is TGTGCCAGCAGCCAGACTAGAATGACAGATACGCAGTATTTT. This translates into CASSQTRMTDTQYF.

A few counts support this clonotype. V and J are TRBV6-5 and TRBJ1-2; 7 nucleotides agree with TRBD1. The V gene's germline CDR1 is MNHEY and CDR2 SVGAGI. The CDR3 contains 16 residues. J was trimmed by 0 bases and V by 6 bases; bases with no gene match: 10. This CDR3 reads CASRGVVGQTNYGYTF. In DNA, the CDR3 is TGTGCCAGCAGGGGGGTCGTGGGACAGACTAACTATGGCTACACCTTC.

The rearrangement links TRBV29-1 to TRBJ1-1; the D is unclear. Germline loops: CDR1 SQVTM, CDR2 ANQGSEA. The CDR3 contains 10 residues. The ends were cut back, 7 bases at V and 5 bases at J, with 8 bases in the middle. The CDR3 loop is CSAAETEAFF. The CDR3 DNA follows: TGCAGCGCGGCGGAAACTGAAGCTTTCTTT.

Only one count was recorded for this clonotype. The chain links TRBV7-2 to TRBJ2-5, with TRBD2 matching over 14 bases. Germline lookup yields CDR1 SGHTA and CDR2 FQGNSA. The V segment lost 4 bases and the J segment 1 base; nucleotides outside the gene matches: 11. CDR3 length: 19 residues. The CDR3 loop reads CASSSSPGLAGVPQETQYF. The CDR3 nucleotides are TGTGCCAGCAGCTCCTCTCCGGGACTAGCGGGGGTGCCCCAAGAGACCCAGTACTTC. Based on the CDR3 plus reference TRBV7-2 and TRBJ2-5, the full variable domain is GAGVSQSPSNKVTEKGKDVELRCDPISGHTALYWYRQSLGQGLEFLIYFQGNSAPDKSGLPSDRFSAERTGGSVSTLTIQRTQQEDSAVYLCASSSSPGLAGVPQETQYFGPGTRLLVL.

This clonotype was observed a few times. The CDR3 DNA follows: TGTGCCATCGGGACAGGGAGCTATGGCTACACCTTC. This encodes CAIGTGSYGYTF. The V and J genes are TRBV12-3 or TRBV12-4 and TRBJ1-2, with 9 nucleotides matching TRBD1. With 10 bases clipped from V and 4 bases from J, the junction kept 4 bases outside the gene matches. This CDR3 is built from 12 residues.

This clonotype showed up just a few times. This chain connects TRBV4-3 to TRBJ2-7, with D possibly TRBD1 on 6 matching bases. V lost 3 bases to trimming and J lost 2 bases, with 8 bases between them. The CDR3 extends over 13 amino acids. Germline-derived CDR1 and CDR2 are LGHNA and YSLEER. The CDR3 DNA follows: TGCGCCAGCAGCCAGCGGACAGCCTACGAGCAGTACTTC. Its translation: CASSQRTAYEQYF.